The 16 T cell receptor beta chains listed next were all sequenced from one sample in a study of cytotoxic CD8 clonotypes in ibrutinib-treated CLL. The repertoire was sequenced with immunoSEQ multiplex PCR; TCRdb's copy has only in-frame clones and lacks some. The sample contains approximately 320,000 clones, roughly 70% of which appear only once. Sequencing was performed on PBMCs, taken after 36 months of ibrutinib treatment. The receptors were sampled from a human donor with chronic lymphocytic leukemia.

The V gene is TRBV28, the J gene TRBJ2-7, with TRBD2 identical over 11 bases. With 9 bases clipped from V and 5 bases from J, the junction kept 9 bases outside the gene matches. The CDR3 totals 14 residues. CDR1 is MDHEN and CDR2 is SYDVKM in the germline V gene. The CDR3 nucleotides read TGTGCCAGTCGGTTTAGCGGGAGGGGCCACGAGCAGTACTTC. Translated: CASRFSGRGHEQYF.

This sequence joins TRBV18 and TRBJ1-4; D may be TRBD1 (5 bases). The germline gives CDR1 KGHSH, CDR2 LQKENI. V lost 3 bases, J lost 4 bases, and 15 bases lay in between. The length of the CDR3 is 16 residues. The CDR3 spells CASSPPGPKINEKLFF. In DNA, the CDR3 is TGTGCCAGCTCACCCCCGGGACCGAAGATTAATGAAAAACTGTTTTTT.

This clone occurred a few times. The chain combines TRBV5-4 with TRBJ2-2; D not certain. This CDR3 comprises 13 residues. Trimming removed 1 base from V and 3 bases from J, with 4 bases in between. Germline CDR1 reads SGHNT; CDR2 reads YYREEE (reference sequence). CDR3 in amino acids: CASSLSYTGELFF. In DNA, the CDR3 is TGTGCCAGCAGCTTGTCCTACACCGGGGAGCTGTTTTTT.

The chain carries TRBV10-3 and TRBJ1-2; D possibly corresponds to TRBD1 (6 bases). Germline values: CDR1 ENHRY, CDR2 SYGVKD. The CDR3 is 14 amino acids. Trimming removed 6 bases from V and 4 bases from J, with 15 bases in between. CDR3 sequence reads: CAIRTPTGPYGYTF. In DNA, the CDR3 is TGTGCCATCAGAACGCCGACAGGCCCCTATGGCTACACCTTC.

The chain recombines TRBV6-5 with TRBJ1-2; D possibly corresponds to TRBD1 (6 bases). V was trimmed by 4 bases and J by 3 bases, leaving 12 bases between them. This CDR3 is 14 amino acids long. Germline-derived CDR1 and CDR2 are MNHEY and SVGAGI. The CDR3 loop is CASSSNRDDYGYTF. CDR3 in DNA: TGTGCCAGCAGTTCAAACAGGGACGACTATGGCTACACCTTC.

The CDR3 loop is CASSWTGLKDTEAFF. DNA for the CDR3: TGCGCCAGCAGCTGGACAGGGCTCAAGGACACTGAAGCTTTCTTT. This chain joins TRBV5-1 and TRBJ1-1; 8 bases agree with TRBD1. The J segment lost 3 bases and the V segment lost 3 bases, leaving 7 bases of the junction unmatched. CDR1 is SGHRS, CDR2 YFSETQ, per germline. CDR3 length: 15 residues.

This sequence joins TRBV5-6 and TRBJ2-6, with D possibly called TRBD1 or TRBD2 (5 bases each). CDR1 is SGHDT and CDR2 is YYEEEE in the germline V gene. The CDR3 totals 17 residues. Trimming took 4 bases from V and 0 from J, leaving 14 bases between them. CDR3 region: CASSLGGDHSGANVLTF. DNA of the CDR3: TGTGCCAGCAGCCTTGGTGGGGACCACTCTGGGGCCAACGTCCTGACTTTC.

V gene TRBV2 combines with J gene TRBJ1-5; unclear D gene. The germline CDR1 and CDR2 sequences are SNHLY and FYNNEI. Between the trimmed V and J ends, which lost 5 bases and 0 bases, there was a span of 2 bases. The CDR3 extends over 12 amino acids. The DNA of the CDR3 is TGTGCCAGCAGTAATAGCAATCAGCCCCAGCATTTT. Its protein product is CASSNSNQPQHF.

In nucleotides, the CDR3 is TGCAGCGTTGATCTAGCCGGGAGAAAAACCGGGGAGCTGTTTTTT. Protein sequence: CSVDLAGRKTGELFF. The rearrangement uses TRBV29-1 and TRBJ2-2; tentative D call: TRBD2 (6 bases). Between the trimmed V and J ends, which lost 3 bases and 5 bases, there was a span of 16 bases. CDR3 size: 15 residues. From germline, CDR1 is SQVTM and CDR2 ANQGSEA.

This chain joins TRBV15 and TRBJ2-7; no clear D gene. Deletions cut 1 base from V and 2 bases from J, with 6 bases between. The CDR3 length is 13 residues. Looked up from germline, CDR1 is LNHNV and CDR2 is YYDKDF (reference sequence). The DNA for the CDR3 is TGTGCCACCAGCAGAGCGCGGACCTACGAGCAGTACTTC. This gives the protein CATSRARTYEQYF.

CDR3 loop: CASSLTRGQGATQYF. DNA for the CDR3: TGTGCCAGCAGCTTAACGAGGGGACAGGGGGCGACGCAGTATTTT. The chain links TRBV7-3 to TRBJ2-3, with 12 bases identical to TRBD1. From germline, CDR1 is SGHTA and CDR2 FQGTGA. The trim removed 0 bases at V and 9 bases at J, leaving 4 bases unmatched. This CDR3 has 15 residues. The entire variable domain, with the rest obtained from reference TRBV7-3 and TRBJ2-3, is as follows: GAGVSQTPSNKVTEKGKYVELRCDPISGHTALYWYRQSLGQGPEFLIYFQGTGAADDSGLPNDRFFAVRPEGSVSTLKIQRTERGDSAVYLCASSLTRGQGATQYFGPGTRLTVL.

The rearrangement links TRBV19 to TRBJ1-1; D is ambiguous. Germline V gene sequence: CDR1 LNHDA, CDR2 SQIVND (reference sequence). Trimming pared 3 bases from V and 6 bases from J, leaving 11 bases between. The CDR3 runs to 13 residues. Written as DNA, the CDR3 is TGTGCCAGTAGTATCACCAGTCCCGCTGAAGCTTTCTTT. This sequence encodes CASSITSPAEAFF.

The chain links TRBV11-2 to TRBJ1-1; 8 nucleotides line up with TRBD1. Germline CDR1 is SGHAT and CDR2 is FQNNGV. The CDR3 length is 13 residues. V shed 3 bases and J 10 bases; nucleotides not matched to a gene: 7. CDR3 DNA sequence: TGTGCCAGCAGCTTTGGACAGGGAGTTGGAGCTTTCTTT. As protein: CASSFGQGVGAFF. Looking up the rest from reference TRBV11-2 and TRBJ1-1 gives the full variable domain: EAGVAQSPRYKIIEKRQSVAFWCNPISGHATLYWYQQILGQGPKLLIQFQNNGVVDDSQLPKDRFSAERLKGVDSTLKIQPAKLEDSAVYLCASSFGQGVGAFFGQGTRLTVV.

This chain connects TRBV12-5 to TRBJ2-5, with D hard to call. The V end lost 4 bases, the J end lost 2 bases, and 11 bases lay between the germline ends. The length of the CDR3 is 14 residues. Per the germline V gene, CDR1 is LGHNT and CDR2 is FRNRAP. The CDR3 region is CASGSGRIQETQYF. In DNA form, the CDR3 reads TGTGCTAGTGGTTCCGGACGGATACAAGAGACCCAGTACTTC.

The V and J genes are TRBV7-2 and TRBJ2-3; maybe TRBD2 (6 bases). The CDR3 runs to 15 residues. Germline CDR1 and CDR2: SGHTA and FQGNSA. V dropped 5 bases and J dropped 4 bases, with 16 bases sitting between them. The CDR3 sequence is CASSRIGGWPDTQYF. For the CDR3, the DNA is TGTGCCAGCAGCCGAATCGGGGGTTGGCCAGATACGCAGTATTTT. Looking up the rest from reference TRBV7-2 and TRBJ2-3 gives the full variable domain: GAGVSQSPSNKVTEKGKDVELRCDPISGHTALYWYRQSLGQGLEFLIYFQGNSAPDKSGLPSDRFSAERTGGSVSTLTIQRTQQEDSAVYLCASSRIGGWPDTQYFGPGTRLTVL.

The rearrangement joins TRBV5-1 to TRBJ1-1, with TRBD1 matching over 9 bases. CDR1 SGHRS and CDR2 YFSETQ come from the germline V gene. With V trimmed by 5 bases and J by 5 bases, 13 bases remained unmatched. This CDR3 is 16 amino acids long. CDR3 loop: CASRSPGQGARTEAFF. The CDR3, as DNA: TGCGCCAGCAGATCACCGGGACAGGGAGCGAGAACTGAAGCTTTCTTT. Together with reference TRBV5-1 and TRBJ1-1, the CDR3 gives the full variable domain: KAGVTQTPRYLIKTRGQQVTLSCSPISGHRSVSWYQQTPGQGLQFLFEYFSETQRNKGNFPGRFSGRQFSNSRSEMNVSTLELGDSALYLCASRSPGQGARTEAFFGQGTRLTVV.